This T cell receptor (beta chain) was identified during a study of a mutant IDH1 vaccine in newly diagnosed glioma. For the study at large: In weeks 1, 3, 5, 7, 11, 15, 19 and 23, patients were immunized, eight times in all. Vaccines began 4-6 weeks after radiotherapy alone, or with temozolomide cycles.

Whole-study results and caveats: Detectable vaccine-induced immune responses arose in over 90% of patients.

Sample time point: week 5, during vaccination. Doses consisted of 300 ug of mutant IDH1 20-mer peptide each, paired with topical imiquimod. A single count supports this clone. Antigen specificity is unknown. Sequencing was performed with immunoSEQ multiplex PCR; in TCRdb, only in-frame clones are kept and a portion is missing. In the table there are about 83,000 clones, roughly 90% of which are singletons. V lost 5 bases and J lost 4, with 15 bases in between. The CDR3 has 16 amino acids. Germline CDR1 and CDR2: MNHEY and SMNVEV (reference sequence). The TCR originated in a woman aged 45-65 years with glioma. This material consisted of PBMCs, taken from a glioma patient whose treatment included an IDH1 peptide vaccine. V gene TRBV27 combines with J gene TRBJ1-6, with D unresolved. The CDR3 loop reads CASSPTGRSYNSPLHF. CDR3 coding DNA: TGTGCCAGCAGTCCGACGGGCAGGTCGTATAATTCACCCCTCCACTTT.